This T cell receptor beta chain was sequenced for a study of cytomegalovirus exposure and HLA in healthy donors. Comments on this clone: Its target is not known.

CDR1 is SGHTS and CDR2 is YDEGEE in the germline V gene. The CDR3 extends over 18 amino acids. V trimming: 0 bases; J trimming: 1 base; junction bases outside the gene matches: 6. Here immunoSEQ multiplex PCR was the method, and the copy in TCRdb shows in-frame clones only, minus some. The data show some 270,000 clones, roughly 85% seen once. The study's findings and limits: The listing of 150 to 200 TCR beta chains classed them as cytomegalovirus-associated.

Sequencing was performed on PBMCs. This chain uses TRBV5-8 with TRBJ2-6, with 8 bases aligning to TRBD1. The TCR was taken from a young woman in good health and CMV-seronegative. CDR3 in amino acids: CASSLESGGLSGANVLTF. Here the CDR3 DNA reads TGTGCCAGCAGCTTGGAGTCAGGGGGCCTGTCTGGGGCCAACGTCCTGACTTTC.